The present T cell receptor (beta chain) was sequenced within a study of cytomegalovirus exposure and HLA in healthy donors. Study-wide findings and caveats: HLA alleles showed associations with fewer than 20,000 TCR beta sequences in a later analysis, at a 0.05 false discovery rate. A later analysis showed that HLA-associated TCR beta chains had undergone more clonal expansion than equally common others.

As concerns this clone: Its antigen is as yet unknown.

V shed 3 bases and J shed 6 bases, with 14 bases lying between them. The CDR3 length is 14 residues. Germline values: CDR1 LGHNA, CDR2 YSLEER. A multiplex PCR was run with 60 Vbeta primers and 13 Jbeta primers. The protocol was immunoSEQ multiplex PCR, while the TCRdb copy is restricted to in-frame clones and leaves out a portion. The repertoire holds roughly 190,000 clones, with under 80% as singletons. Sample: PBMCs. The TCR was taken from a man under 40 in good health and CMV-seropositive. The chain couples TRBV4-3 to TRBJ1-2, with TRBD1 as a possible D gene (5 bases). The CDR3 coding sequence is TGCGCCAGCAGCCACCGGGGGGGAGGGGATGGCTACACCTTC. Its protein product is CASSHRGGGDGYTF.